The 23 T cell receptor beta chains below come from one sample, sequenced in a study of TIL therapy for anti-PD-1-resistant metastatic lung cancer. Sequencing used immunoSEQ v3. Sequencing used immunoSEQ multiplex PCR; TCRdb keeps in-frame clones, though not all of them. The sample lists more than 45,000 clones; less than 85% were seen once. Time point given: pre-treatment sample, taken before nivolumab and TIL therapy. Sequencing used blood, obtained at baseline. All receptors come from a person aged 25-85 years with non-small cell lung cancer.

This clone was counted between two and nine times. The rearrangement joins TRBV28 to TRBJ1-5; perhaps TRBD1 as D (6 bases). The CDR3 runs to 15 residues. Germline CDR1 is MDHEN and CDR2 is SYDVKM. V lost 6 bases, J lost 2 bases, and 14 bases lay in between. The CDR3 protein is CASSRGGVGNQPQHF. DNA of the CDR3: TGTGCCAGCAGCCGAGGGGGGGTTGGCAATCAGCCCCAGCATTTT.

V gene TRBV4-1 combines with J gene TRBJ2-1; possibly TRBD2 for D (5 bases). Germline V gene sequence: CDR1 MGHRA, CDR2 YSYEKL. V was trimmed by 1 base and J by 2 bases, leaving 12 bases between them. The CDR3 covers 16 residues. CDR3: CASSQGGSAAYNEQFF. In DNA, the CDR3 is TGCGCCAGCAGCCAAGGGGGTAGCGCGGCCTACAATGAGCAGTTCTTC.

The V gene is TRBV13, the J gene TRBJ2-1; 7 positions match TRBD2. After removal of 2 bases from V and 5 bases from J, the junction contained 3 bases not matched to a gene. The CDR3 is made up of 14 amino acids. Germline CDR1 is PRHDT and CDR2 is FYEKMQ (reference sequence). The CDR3 DNA reads as TGTGCCAGCAGCTTAATACTAGCGAACAATGAGCAGTTCTTC. Translation gives CASSLILANNEQFF.

The sample holds one count of this clone. The rearrangement links TRBV28 to TRBJ1-2; D might be TRBD1 (5 bases). The CDR3 totals 15 residues. The V end was cut by 7 bases, the J end by 0 bases, with 15 bases between. CDR1 and CDR2 (germline): MDHEN, SYDVKM. In nucleotides, the CDR3 is TGTGCCAGCAAAGTAAACAGGACCCCTAACTATGGCTACACCTTC. Residues: CASKVNRTPNYGYTF.

The rearrangement uses TRBV5-1 and TRBJ2-1, with TRBD2 as a possible D gene (6 bases). Germline lookup yields CDR1 SGHRS and CDR2 YFSETQ. V lost 3 bases, J lost 0 bases, and 19 bases lay in between. This CDR3 comprises 18 residues. The CDR3 here is CASSSKLNSGSSYNEQFF. Written as DNA, the CDR3 is TGCGCCAGCAGCTCAAAACTTAATAGCGGTAGCTCCTACAATGAGCAGTTCTTC.

This chain links TRBV25-1 with TRBJ2-1, with 7 bases lining up with TRBD2. CDR1 MGHDK and CDR2 SYGVNS come from the germline V gene. This CDR3 has 15 residues. The junction had 7 bases not matched to a gene; V was cut back by 7 bases and J by 1 base. The CDR3 region has the DNA TGTGCCAGCACTGCGCCGGGACTATCCTACAATGAGCAGTTCTTC. It specifies CASTAPGLSYNEQFF.

This chain links TRBV5-1 with TRBJ2-5, with TRBD2 as a possible D gene (6 bases). Germline CDR1 is SGHRS and CDR2 is YFSETQ. This CDR3 spans 14 amino acids. V was cut by 0 bases and J by 3 bases, with 9 bases left in between. The CDR3 loop reads CASSLAASEETQYF. The CDR3, as DNA: TGCGCCAGCAGCTTGGCGGCTAGCGAAGAGACCCAGTACTTC. Supplemented by reference TRBV5-1 and TRBJ2-5, the full variable domain reads KAGVTQTPRYLIKTRGQQVTLSCSPISGHRSVSWYQQTPGQGLQFLFEYFSETQRNKGNFPGRFSGRQFSNSRSEMNVSTLELGDSALYLCASSLAASEETQYFGPGTRLLVL.

The V call is TRBV5-4, the J call TRBJ2-6, with a possible D match to TRBD1 (6 bases). The V end lost 3 bases, the J end lost 1 base, and 8 bases lay between the germline ends. CDR3 size: 15 residues. The germline V gene encodes CDR1 SGHNT and CDR2 YYREEE (reference sequence). The CDR3 region has the DNA TGTGCCAGCAGCTGGACAGCTTCTGGGGCCAACGTCCTGACTTTC. Translated: CASSWTASGANVLTF. Full variable domain (missing parts from reference TRBV5-4 and TRBJ2-6): ETGVTQSPTHLIKTRGQQVTLRCSSQSGHNTVSWYQQALGQGPQFIFQYYREEENGRGNFPPRFSGLQFPNYSSELNVNALELDDSALYLCASSWTASGANVLTFGAGSRLTVL.

V gene TRBV30 combines with J gene TRBJ2-1; TRBD2 matches at 8 bases. With 6 bases clipped from V and 9 bases from J, the junction kept 16 bases outside the gene matches. Germline V gene sequence: CDR1 GTSNPN, CDR2 SVGIG (reference sequence). The CDR3 sequence is 15 residues long. The DNA of the CDR3 is TGTGCCTGCTCTCAGGGATCCGGGAGGGCCTCTGAGCAGTTCTTC. As protein: CACSQGSGRASEQFF.

This clone occurred once. Mismatch with germline at one junction end may stem from a read error. The CDR3 nucleotides are TGTGCTAGCAGCTTAGCGTCACAAGAGACCCAGTACTTC. Translation: CASSLASQETQYF. The rearrangement joins TRBV7-7 to TRBJ2-5; TRBD2 might be the D (5 bases). This CDR3 is 13 amino acids long. Germline values: CDR1 SSHAT, CDR2 FNYEAQ (reference sequence).

The rearrangement joins TRBV10-3 to TRBJ2-2; 7 bases match TRBD1. The CDR3 totals 15 residues. CDR1 and CDR2 (germline): ENHRY, SYGVKD. V shed 4 bases, J shed 5 bases, and the junction held 7 bases outside the gene matches. The CDR3 DNA reads TGTGCCATCAGTGCCTCAGGGGGACGGACCGGGGAGCTGTTTTTT. As protein: CAISASGGRTGELFF.

This rearrangement joins TRBV29-1 to TRBJ2-1; D uncertain. The CDR3 length is 14 residues. Per germline, CDR1 SQVTM and CDR2 ANQGSEA. V lost 3 bases to trimming and J lost 8 bases, with 17 bases between them. As DNA, the CDR3 is TGCAGCGTTGACTCCAGGCACGTTAGTGATGAGCAGTTCTTC. This sequence encodes CSVDSRHVSDEQFF.

The chain recombines TRBV18 with TRBJ1-4; D remains ambiguous. This CDR3 region has 15 residues. Trimming took 2 bases from V and 1 from J, leaving 8 bases between them. Germline CDR1 reads KGHSH; CDR2 reads LQKENI. This chain's CDR3 is CASSPLPRTNEKLFF. DNA for the CDR3: TGTGCCAGCTCACCATTACCGAGAACTAATGAAAAACTGTTTTTT. Full variable domain (outside the CDR3, taken from reference TRBV18 and TRBJ1-4): NAGVMQNPRHLVRRRGQEARLRCSPMKGHSHVYWYRQLPEEGLKFMVYLQKENIIDESGMPKERFSAEFPKEGPSILRIQQVVRGDSAAYFCASSPLPRTNEKLFFGSGTQLSVL.

The rearrangement uses TRBV28 and TRBJ1-1; no firm D call. The CDR3 extends over 13 amino acids. Germline CDR1 reads MDHEN; CDR2 reads SYDVKM. Trimming removed 6 bases at V and 0 bases at J, with 8 bases between. The CDR3: CASSTQLNTEAFF. The CDR3 coding sequence is TGTGCCAGCAGCACTCAGTTGAACACTGAAGCTTTCTTT.

The gene calls are TRBV5-8 and TRBJ1-3; D ambiguous. The CDR3 is 15 amino acids. Deletions cut 0 bases from V and 0 bases from J, with 7 bases between. The germline V gene encodes CDR1 SGHTS and CDR2 YDEGEE. The CDR3 loop reads CASSLDRSSGNTIYF. DNA of the CDR3: TGTGCCAGCAGCTTGGATCGGAGCTCTGGAAACACCATATATTTT.

In this sample, this clone turned up once. The rearrangement links TRBV4-1 to TRBJ1-4; D is unclear. This CDR3 contains 15 residues. V was trimmed by 1 base and J by 2 bases, leaving 8 bases between them. Per germline, CDR1 MGHRA and CDR2 YSYEKL. The DNA for the CDR3 is TGCGCCAGCAGCCAAGTTGGGGTGACTAATGAAAAACTGTTTTTT. It encodes CASSQVGVTNEKLFF.

This rearrangement joins TRBV5-1 to TRBJ2-3; D unclear. The CDR3 covers 14 residues. CDR1 and CDR2 from the germline V gene are SGHRS and YFSETQ. The germline V and J ends were trimmed by 4 bases and 4 bases, with 13 bases remaining between them. The CDR3 protein is CASSPWTVADTQYF. The CDR3 DNA reads TGCGCCAGCAGCCCCTGGACGGTGGCAGATACGCAGTATTTT.

The chain recombines TRBV6-5 with TRBJ1-4; possibly TRBD1 for D (5 bases). The CDR3 extends over 14 amino acids. V was trimmed by 5 bases and J by 7 bases, leaving 14 bases between them. CDR1 and CDR2 (germline): MNHEY, SVGAGI. CDR3 amino acids: CASSPDRGFEKLFF. DNA for the CDR3: TGTGCCAGCAGTCCCGACAGAGGGTTTGAAAAACTGTTTTTT.

This chain connects TRBV6-5 to TRBJ1-1; D gene uncertain. Trimming removed 7 bases at V and 4 bases at J, with 16 bases between. The CDR3 covers 14 residues. Germline-derived CDR1 and CDR2 are MNHEY and SVGAGI. CDR3 loop: CASTGPPGSTEAFF. In nucleotides, the CDR3 is TGTGCCAGCACCGGACCTCCGGGGAGCACTGAAGCTTTCTTT.

This sequence joins TRBV4-3 and TRBJ2-5; 11 positions agree with TRBD2. V dropped 4 bases and J dropped 4; count of bases not matched to a gene: 5. Germline lookup yields CDR1 LGHNA and CDR2 YSLEER. This CDR3 comprises 15 residues. The CDR3 DNA reads as TGCGCCAGCAGCCCGGATGGGACTAGCGGAGAGACCCAGTACTTC. Translation: CASSPDGTSGETQYF.

The chain is built from TRBV2 and TRBJ2-5; D is uncertain. Germline CDR1 reads SNHLY; CDR2 reads FYNNEI. The CDR3 sequence is 13 residues long. V lost 4 bases and J 1 base, leaving 7 bases between the germline ends. CDR3 sequence reads: CASSGASQETQYF. DNA for the CDR3: TGTGCCAGCAGTGGGGCTTCCCAAGAGACCCAGTACTTC.

This rearrangement joins TRBV6-1 to TRBJ1-1; D unclear. The CDR3 runs to 14 residues. The germline V and J ends were trimmed by 2 bases and 3 bases, with 10 bases remaining between them. The germline V gene has CDR1 MNHNS and CDR2 SASEGT. The CDR3: CASSEITGYTEAFF. The CDR3 bases are TGTGCCAGCAGTGAAATAACGGGTTACACTGAAGCTTTCTTT.

This chain connects TRBV11-2 to TRBJ2-1, with D perhaps TRBD1 or TRBD2 (5 bases each). V gave up 5 bases and J gave up 0 bases, with 11 bases separating them. Germline V lookup: CDR1 SGHAT, CDR2 FQNNGV. The CDR3 has 15 residues. DNA of the CDR3: TGTGCCAGCAGCCCCGGGGCGGTCTCCTACAATGAGCAGTTCTTC. Amino acids: CASSPGAVSYNEQFF.